Listed below are T cell receptor beta chains from one sample, sequenced in a study of blood T cell repertoires in COVID-19. Libraries were prepared by immunoSEQ multiplex PCR; TCRdb keeps only in-frame clonotypes and omits some of them. This sample has about 42,000 clones, with 60% to 85% found just once. The sequenced sample was peripheral blood. These receptors were obtained from a man aged 65 to 79 with active or convalescent COVID-19. Each CDR3 is given with its conserved first and last residue. D genes are given only for firm matches. Expanded clones are given a class, and other clones once, few, many or no size at all.

d_gene	v_gene	abundance	len	j_gene	CDR3nt	CDR3aa
NA	TRBV28	NA	15	TRBJ1-4	TGTGCCAGCAGTTTGGTACAGACAACTAATGAAAAACTGTTTTTT	CASSLVQTTNEKLFF
TRBD1	TRBV7-6	NA	15	TRBJ2-7	TGTGCCAGCAGCAGGACAGGGGGCGGCGTCTACGAGCAGTACTTC	CASSRTGGGVYEQYF
NA	TRBV28	NA	12	TRBJ1-2	TGTGCCAGCAGTTTCCGGGATCTCGGCTACACCTTC	CASSFRDLGYTF
TRBD1	TRBV28	once	15	TRBJ2-7	TGTGCCAGCAGTTTACTGGGACAGGGGCAGTACGAGCAGTACTTC	CASSLLGQGQYEQYF
TRBD1	TRBV28	NA	14	TRBJ1-5	TGTGCCAGCAGACCACAGGGGGCTGATCAGCCCCAGCATTTT	CASRPQGADQPQHF
TRBD2	TRBV19	NA	15	TRBJ2-5	TGTGCCAGTAGTGACCGGCGGGGGGGCGTGGAGACCCAGTACTTC	CASSDRRGGVETQYF
TRBD1	TRBV6-4	NA	14	TRBJ1-2	TGTGCCAGCAGCCCCGGACAGGGAGCGAGTGGCTACACCTTC	CASSPGQGASGYTF
NA	TRBV29-1	NA	12	TRBJ2-1	TGCAGCGGGACTACCCCCTCCAATGAGCAGTTCTTC	CSGTTPSNEQFF
TRBD1	TRBV12-3/TRBV12-4	NA	13	TRBJ2-3	TGTGCTTCTGTTCTAGGGGGCGCAGATACGCAGTATTTT	CASVLGGADTQYF
TRBD2	TRBV7-9	NA	14	TRBJ2-3	TGTGCCAGCATTTCTAGCGGGGGGTACGATACGCAGTATTTT	CASISSGGYDTQYF
TRBD2	TRBV4-1	NA	18	TRBJ2-1	TGCGCCAGCAGCCAAGATTCGGCGTATGGCGGGGGGGCCTGGGAGCAGTTCTTC	CASSQDSAYGGGAWEQFF
TRBD1	TRBV29-1	few	12	TRBJ2-5	TGCAGCGTAGGACAGGGGCTAGAGACCCAGTACTTC	CSVGQGLETQYF
TRBD1	TRBV2	NA	14	TRBJ2-5	TGTGCCAGCGCCGCTGACAGGGTGGGAGAGACCCAGTACTTC	CASAADRVGETQYF
TRBD2	TRBV4-1	NA	17	TRBJ2-3	TGCGCCAGCAGCCAACAGGGTTCTAGCGGATTCACAGATACGCAGTATTTT	CASSQQGSSGFTDTQYF
TRBD1	TRBV3-1/TRBV3-2	NA	15	TRBJ2-1	TGTGCCAGCAGCCCCTCCGGGACAGGGTACAATGAGCAGTTCTTC	CASSPSGTGYNEQFF
NA	TRBV5-1	NA	15	TRBJ1-1	TGCGCCAGCAGGGGAGGTCTCCCCTTTGGCACTGAAGCTTTCTTT	CASRGGLPFGTEAFF
TRBD2	TRBV9	NA	17	TRBJ2-3	TGTGCCAGCAGCGTTGGATGGACTAGCGGGGGGGCAGATACGCAGTATTTT	CASSVGWTSGGADTQYF
NA	TRBV5-5	NA	17	TRBJ2-1	TGTGCCAGCACCCTCACCGCGGGGGCGCGTCCCTACAATGAGCAGTTCTTC	CASTLTAGARPYNEQFF